This TCR beta chain was sequenced for a study of neurological immune-mediated disorders. PBMCs numbering 2 million and stored at -80 C yielded the unsorted libraries. The V gene lost 5 bases and the J gene lost 2 bases, with 13 bases spanning the gap. CDR1 MDHEN and CDR2 SYDVKM come from the germline V gene. This CDR3 is built from 16 residues. This clonotype has at least ten counts. Its matching antigen is unknown. In TCRdb, the 5' RACE reads were re-called with MiXCR into one record per CDR3 protein. Among about 24,000 distinct CDR3 sequences, 6.7% were seen once, and the ten largest hold about 4.9%. Study results and caveats: No sharing of CDR3 amino acid sequences was observed among expanded clones across subjects, suggesting private repertoires in all groups. Patients with HTLV-1-associated myelopathy showed the most TCR clonal expansion. Those with multiple sclerosis showed the least, falling below healthy controls.

This chain joins TRBV28 and TRBJ2-6; perhaps TRBD2 as D (5 bases). Sample: PBMCs. This sequence originates from a woman between 40 and 50 years old in good health. Here the CDR3 DNA reads TGTGCCAGCAGTCGAGGTCGGGGTACTGGGGCCAACGTCCTGACTTTC. This gives the protein CASSRGRGTGANVLTF.